The clone carrying this T cell receptor beta chain was seen repeatedly, ten times or more. CDR1 and CDR2 from the germline V gene are SGHVS and FQNEAQ. This CDR3 region has 16 residues. Deletions cut 5 bases from V and 1 base from J, with 16 bases between. The data derive from a study of human T cells and chemical hapten exposure. TCRdb recomputed calls from the RACE reads with MiXCR, one row per CDR3 protein. This sample has a few hundred thousand distinct CDR3 sequences, with around 5.5% found just once. Described time point: pre-sensitization, week 0. Treatment of the sample: therapeutic diphenylcyclopropenone sensitization with weekly scalp DPC.

The chain couples TRBV7-8 to TRBJ2-3; TRBD1 or TRBD2 may be the D gene (5 bases each). Sequencing used whole blood, obtained in connection with sensitization to the hapten diphenylcyclopropenone (DPC). The receptor comes from a woman younger than 30 with alopecia areata. Some clones in this sample may be carry-over from other donors' samples. This chain's CDR3 is CASSGGDGAGTDTQYF. The CDR3 DNA follows: TGTGCCAGCAGCGGAGGTGACGGGGCCGGCACAGATACGCAGTATTTT.